Below, 4 T cell receptor beta chains from the same sample are listed, as sequenced in a study of blood T cell repertoires in COVID-19. The data were produced by immunoSEQ multiplex PCR, yet TCRdb's version contains in-frame clones alone and is incomplete. Found here are roughly 250,000 clones, around 90% of them singletons; the top ten hold 3%. Specimen: PBMCs or T cells enriched from blood (not recorded which). The receptors stem from a woman in her fifties or sixties who had recovered from COVID-19.

This chain uses TRBV7-2 with TRBJ2-7; 8 bases align to TRBD1. The V segment lost 5 bases and the J segment 3 bases; nucleotides outside the gene matches: 6. The CDR3 is 14 amino acids. Germline assignment: CDR1 SGHTA and CDR2 FQGNSA. The CDR3: CASSPGQGRYEQYF. In DNA, the CDR3 is TGTGCCAGCAGCCCCGGACAGGGTCGCTACGAGCAGTACTTC.

Only one count was recorded for this clone. The chain employs TRBV5-1 and TRBJ1-1; 11 nucleotides match TRBD1. This CDR3 region has 14 residues. J lost 8 bases, V lost 4 bases, and 7 bases had no gene match. Germline lookup yields CDR1 SGHRS and CDR2 YFSETQ. CDR3 bases: TGCGCCAGCAGCGGAAGGACAGGGGGCGTCGAAGCTTTCTTT. Translated: CASSGRTGGVEAFF.

The rearrangement links TRBV5-5 to TRBJ2-7, with a weak D call TRBD2 (6 bases). Germline CDR1 SGHKS, CDR2 YYEKEE (reference sequence). CDR3 length: 14 amino acids. V lost 1 base and J 2 bases, leaving 10 bases between the germline ends. The CDR3, as DNA: TGTGCCAGCAGCTTGCGGAGGGGAACCTACGAGCAGTACTTC. This codes for CASSLRRGTYEQYF. Full variable domain (rest looked up from reference TRBV5-5 and TRBJ2-7): DAGVTQSPTHLIKTRGQQVTLRCSPISGHKSVSWYQQVLGQGPQFIFQYYEKEERGRGNFPDRFSARQFPNYSSELNVNALLLGDSALYLCASSLRRGTYEQYFGPGTRLTVT.

CDR3 loop: CSVREGYTEAFF. The CDR3, as DNA: TGCAGCGTAAGGGAGGGTTACACTGAAGCTTTCTTT. The chain carries TRBV29-1 and TRBJ1-1; D gene unclear. V was clipped by 6 bases and J by 3 bases, with 11 bases between them. The CDR3 is 12 amino acids. Per germline, CDR1 SQVTM and CDR2 ANQGSEA.